The source of this T cell receptor (beta chain) is a study of blood T cell repertoires in COVID-19. About the study: COVID-19 samples, acute and convalescent, were from the United States, Italy and Spain. T cells, B-cell-depleted T cells, or PBMCs provided the cDNA or gDNA that served as material.

This CDR3 spans 14 amino acids. V was pared by 0 bases and J by 5 bases, with 8 bases between. From germline, CDR1 is MNHNY and CDR2 SVGAGI (reference sequence). Seattle researchers signed up patients amid active infection and tracked them longitudinally. Sequencing was performed with immunoSEQ multiplex PCR; in TCRdb, only in-frame clones are kept and a portion is missing. The table shows about 530,000 clones, with about 89% occurring only once. The rearrangement uses TRBV6-6 and TRBJ1-5; D call uncertain. Sequences were obtained from peripheral blood. This clonotype originated in a woman aged 45-60 years with COVID-19, enrolled during active disease. CDR3 sequence: CASSYSTGYQPQHF. CDR3 bases: TGTGCCAGCAGTTACTCGACGGGGTATCAGCCCCAGCATTTT.